A single sample gave rise to the 16 T cell receptor beta chains below, sequenced in a study of PD-1 blockade in classical Hodgkin lymphoma. The sample's time point: cycle 4 day 1 (C4D1), after more than 5 weeks of nivolumab. Every patient experienced relapse after autologous stem cell transplantation, and brentuximab vedotin exposure varied. The CD4+ T cells used were purified from thawed PBMCs through magnetic negative selection. TCRdb's table, derived via immunoSEQ multiplex PCR, lists solely in-frame clones and lacks some. The data contain about 18,000 clones, approximately 80% of them singletons. The sequenced sample was CD4+ T cells from blood, obtained before the fourth cycle of nivolumab. These receptors were obtained from a human donor with classical Hodgkin lymphoma.

The V and J genes are TRBV5-6 and TRBJ2-5; D ambiguous. This CDR3 has 17 amino acids. V lost 0 bases, J lost 2 bases, and 17 bases lay in between. Looked up from germline, CDR1 is SGHDT and CDR2 is YYEEEE. The CDR3 sequence: CASSLAGLWARQETQYF. The CDR3 coding sequence is TGTGCCAGCAGCTTGGCCGGTCTGTGGGCGAGACAAGAGACCCAGTACTTC.

The chain combines TRBV19 with TRBJ2-7; D not certain. V was cut by 4 bases and J by 6 bases, with 10 bases left in between. This CDR3 is 12 amino acids long. Germline assignment: CDR1 LNHDA and CDR2 SQIVND (reference sequence). CDR3 residues: CASSNQAAEQYF. As DNA, the CDR3 is TGTGCCAGTAGTAACCAGGCCGCCGAGCAGTACTTC.

This clone was counted a few times. The rearrangement uses TRBV4-1 and TRBJ2-1; D gene unclear. The CDR3 extends over 13 amino acids. V dropped 3 bases and J dropped 0 bases, with 3 bases sitting between them. Per germline, CDR1 MGHRA and CDR2 YSYEKL. CDR3 in amino acids: CASSQSSYNEQFF. The CDR3 DNA reads as TGCGCCAGCAGCCAGAGCTCCTACAATGAGCAGTTCTTC.

The chain recombines TRBV5-4 with TRBJ2-7; 9 bases agree with TRBD2. J lost 0 bases, V lost 1 base, and 5 bases had no gene match. The CDR3 sequence is 16 residues long. The germline CDR1 and CDR2 sequences are SGHNT and YYREEE (reference sequence). The chain's CDR3 is CASSLIAGGISYEQYF. In DNA form, the CDR3 reads TGTGCCAGCAGCTTGATTGCGGGGGGGATCTCCTACGAGCAGTACTTC.

The CDR3 bases are TGTGCCAGCAGTCAAGGGGGCGCGGGAGGAAATGAGCAGTTCTTC. Translating it yields CASSQGGAGGNEQFF. This rearrangement joins TRBV25-1 to TRBJ2-1, with D possibly matching TRBD2 (8 bases). The germline gives CDR1 MGHDK, CDR2 SYGVNS. The V gene lost 5 bases and the J gene lost 7 bases, with 18 bases spanning the gap. CDR3 length: 15 residues.

This sequence joins TRBV9 and TRBJ1-1; no clear D. Trimming shortened V by 1 base and J by 1 base, and 11 bases separated the two germline ends. The CDR3 is 15 residues long. The germline CDR1 and CDR2 sequences are SGDLS and YYNGEE. In DNA, the CDR3 is TGTGCCAGCAGCGTATTAGGAAGAGGGAACACTGAAGCTTTCTTT. This translates into CASSVLGRGNTEAFF. Complete variable domain (other parts from reference TRBV9 and TRBJ1-1): DSGVTQTPKHLITATGQRVTLRCSPRSGDLSVYWYQQSLDQGLQFLIQYYNGEERAKGNILERFSAQQFPDLHSELNLSSLELGDSALYFCASSVLGRGNTEAFFGQGTRLTVV.

V is TRBV6-1 and J is TRBJ1-5; D is uncertain. Germline lookup yields CDR1 MNHNS and CDR2 SASEGT. CDR3 length: 16 amino acids. Trimming took off 3 bases at V and 3 bases at J, with 15 bases between the two ends. The CDR3 DNA reads as TGTGCCAGCAGTGATCCCGGACGCTTGTTCAATCAGCCCCAGCATTTT. It translates to CASSDPGRLFNQPQHF.

The rearrangement uses TRBV19 and TRBJ2-7, with TRBD1 matching 9 bases. V was pared by 7 bases and J by 6 bases, with 13 bases of the junction left unmatched. Germline V gene sequence: CDR1 LNHDA, CDR2 SQIVND (reference sequence). The CDR3 spans 15 residues. Here the CDR3 DNA reads TGTGCCAGTACCCTGAACCGGGACAGGGTCGGCGAGCAGTACTTC. Its translation: CASTLNRDRVGEQYF. Full variable domain (rest looked up from reference TRBV19 and TRBJ2-7): DGGITQSPKYLFRKEGQNVTLSCEQNLNHDAMYWYRQDPGQGLRLIYYSQIVNDFQKGDIAEGYSVSREKKESFPLTVTSAQKNPTAFYLCASTLNRDRVGEQYFGPGTRLTVT.

This clone was seen only a few times. The CDR3 DNA is TGTGCCAGCACCACTAGGGGACTCCAAGAGACCCAGTACTTC. This gives the protein CASTTRGLQETQYF. The rearrangement joins TRBV5-4 to TRBJ2-5, with a tentative D call TRBD2 (6 bases). Trimming shortened V by 6 bases and J by 1 base, and 13 bases separated the two germline ends. Germline V gene sequence: CDR1 SGHNT, CDR2 YYREEE (reference sequence). This CDR3 region has 14 residues.

This clone was observed a few times. The chain links TRBV6-1 to TRBJ1-5, with D maybe TRBD1 (6 bases). Deletions cut 3 bases from V and 12 bases from J, with 15 bases between. The CDR3 has 13 amino acids. CDR1 and CDR2 (germline): MNHNS, SASEGT. The CDR3 region is CASSELPGAGQHF. CDR3 DNA sequence: TGTGCCAGCAGTGAGTTACCAGGGGCAGGCCAGCATTTT.

The V and J genes are TRBV19 and TRBJ1-2; 9 nucleotides align to TRBD1. From germline, CDR1 is LNHDA and CDR2 SQIVND (reference sequence). The trim removed 3 bases at V and 4 bases at J, leaving 9 bases unmatched. CDR3 length: 16 amino acids. CDR3 loop: CASSIALGQGPYGYTF. The CDR3 DNA reads TGTGCCAGTAGTATCGCGTTGGGACAGGGACCCTATGGCTACACCTTC.

The V and J genes are TRBV5-5 and TRBJ2-5; D ambiguous. Germline CDR1 and CDR2: SGHKS and YYEKEE (reference sequence). This CDR3 is 12 amino acids long. V dropped 0 bases and J dropped 5 bases, with 5 bases sitting between them. The CDR3 loop is CASSLVGETQYF. CDR3 nucleotide sequence: TGTGCCAGCAGCTTGGTGGGGGAGACCCAGTACTTC.

The chain uses TRBV4-1 and TRBJ2-5; TRBD1 matches at 9 bases. The CDR3 totals 14 residues. Trimming cost V 4 bases and J 5 bases; bases outside gene matches: 5. CDR1 and CDR2 (germline): MGHRA, YSYEKL. CDR3 residues: CASSPPGQGETQYF. CDR3 sequence (DNA): TGCGCCAGCAGCCCCCCGGGACAGGGCGAGACCCAGTACTTC.

The chain links TRBV10-3 to TRBJ2-1; TRBD1 agrees at 8 bases. The junction had 6 bases not matched to a gene; V was cut back by 6 bases and J by 2 bases. Germline CDR1 and CDR2: ENHRY and SYGVKD. The CDR3 covers 15 residues. CDR3 nucleotides: TGTGCCATCAGCTACGGACAGGGCCCCTACAATGAGCAGTTCTTC. Its protein is CAISYGQGPYNEQFF.

The chain links TRBV10-2 to TRBJ1-1, with D unclear. Germline CDR1 is WSHSY and CDR2 is SAAADI. This CDR3 comprises 13 residues. Trimming shortened V by 2 bases and J by 5 bases, and 9 bases separated the two germline ends. The CDR3 is CASSEQVGTEAFF. Written as DNA, the CDR3 is TGCGCCAGCAGTGAGCAGGTCGGGACTGAAGCTTTCTTT.

J is TRBJ2-2 and V is TRBV5-4; 14 bases fit TRBD2. This CDR3 contains 15 residues. Germline loops: CDR1 SGHNT, CDR2 YYREEE (reference sequence). J was trimmed by 9 bases and V by 3 bases; bases with no gene match: 4. CDR3 protein: CASSSGTSGSWELFF. CDR3 bases: TGTGCCAGCAGCTCCGGGACTAGCGGGAGTTGGGAGCTGTTTTTT.